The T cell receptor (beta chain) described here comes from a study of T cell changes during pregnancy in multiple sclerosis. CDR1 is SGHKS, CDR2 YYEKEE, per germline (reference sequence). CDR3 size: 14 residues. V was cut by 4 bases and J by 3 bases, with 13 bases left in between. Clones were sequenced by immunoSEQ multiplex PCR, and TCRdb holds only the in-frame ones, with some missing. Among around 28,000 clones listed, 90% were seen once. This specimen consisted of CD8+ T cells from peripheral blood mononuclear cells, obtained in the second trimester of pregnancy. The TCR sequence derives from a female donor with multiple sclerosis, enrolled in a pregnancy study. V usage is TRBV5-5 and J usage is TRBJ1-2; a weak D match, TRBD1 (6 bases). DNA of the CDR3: TGTGCCAGCAGCGCGGCAGGGGCGGACTATGGCTACACCTTC. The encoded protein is CASSAAGADYGYTF.